The 7 T cell receptor beta chains given below trace back to one sample, sequenced in a study of spatial heterogeneity in lung cancer. The time point here: sample taken at primary tumor resection. These receptors' targets are unknown. Study-wide results and caveats: For expanded intratumoral alpha and beta TCRs, counts tracked tumor mutation counts.

TCRdb reanalysed the 5' RACE reads using MiXCR and keeps one entry per CDR3 protein. The table records around 100,000 distinct CDR3 sequences, 3.5% to 5% of them present only once. The sample in question was lung tumor tissue, obtained at surgery. Receptors were obtained from a male donor with early-stage non-small cell lung cancer.

The table lists this clonotype with many counts. This chain uses TRBV3-1 with TRBJ2-1, with D possibly TRBD1 on 5 matching bases. Germline V lookup: CDR1 LGHDT, CDR2 YNNKEL (reference sequence). The CDR3 has 17 amino acids. V shed 0 bases and J shed 5 bases, with 17 bases lying between them. CDR3 region: CASSQDNRGHNHNEQFF. DNA of the CDR3: TGTGCCAGCAGCCAAGACAATAGGGGTCATAATCACAATGAGCAGTTCTTC.

In its sample, this clonotype was seen many times. The chain recombines TRBV5-1 with TRBJ1-4; D ambiguous. Trimming removed 0 bases from V and 4 bases from J, with 7 bases in between. Germline V gene data show CDR1 as SGHRS and CDR2 as YFSETQ. This CDR3 comprises 14 residues. DNA for the CDR3: TGCGCCAGCAGCTTGGGGCAGGATAATGAAAAACTGTTTTTT. Translation: CASSLGQDNEKLFF. Full variable domain (missing parts from reference TRBV5-1 and TRBJ1-4): KAGVTQTPRYLIKTRGQQVTLSCSPISGHRSVSWYQQTPGQGLQFLFEYFSETQRNKGNFPGRFSGRQFSNSRSEMNVSTLELGDSALYLCASSLGQDNEKLFFGSGTQLSVL.

In its sample, this clonotype was seen many times. V is TRBV5-6 and J is TRBJ2-1; 8 bases align to TRBD2. The length of the CDR3 is 16 residues. Germline lookup yields CDR1 SGHDT and CDR2 YYEEEE. V was pared by 0 bases and J by 4 bases, with 6 bases of the junction left unmatched. The CDR3 here is CASSLASGGKYNEQFF. In nucleotides, the CDR3 is TGTGCCAGCAGCTTGGCCAGCGGGGGAAAGTACAATGAGCAGTTCTTC.

A few counts support this clonotype. The rearrangement joins TRBV4-1 to TRBJ2-1; TRBD2 matches at 15 bases. The V gene's germline CDR1 is MGHRA and CDR2 YSYEKL. J was trimmed by 10 bases and V by 1 base; bases with no gene match: 11. The CDR3 sequence is 18 residues long. Written as DNA, the CDR3 is TGCGCCAGCAGCCAAGTGGGACTAGCGGGAGGTTTTTCGGAAGAGCAGTTCTTC. Translated: CASSQVGLAGGFSEEQFF.

The rearrangement uses TRBV3-1 and TRBJ2-2; D remains ambiguous. V lost 1 base and J 7 bases, leaving 4 bases between the germline ends. Germline assignment: CDR1 LGHDT and CDR2 YNNKEL (reference sequence). This CDR3 spans 12 amino acids. The CDR3 DNA is TGTGCCAGCAGCCAAGGTGACGGGGAGCTGTTTTTT. This sequence encodes CASSQGDGELFF. Full variable domain (outside the CDR3, taken from reference TRBV3-1 and TRBJ2-2): DTAVSQTPKYLVTQMGNDKSIKCEQNLGHDTMYWYKQDSKKFLKIMFSYNNKELIINETVPNRFSPKSPDKAHLNLHINSLELGDSAVYFCASSQGDGELFFGEGSRLTVL.

The V call is TRBV7-9, the J call TRBJ2-2, with 8 positions matching TRBD1. Looked up from germline, CDR1 is SEHNR and CDR2 is FQNEAQ (reference sequence). Trimming cost V 5 bases and J 0 bases; bases outside gene matches: 11. The CDR3 runs to 18 residues. For the CDR3, the DNA is TGTGCCAGCAGCCACCCGGGACAGGAGGGCCCGAACACCGGGGAGCTGTTTTTT. Translation: CASSHPGQEGPNTGELFF. Combining the CDR3 with reference TRBV7-9 and TRBJ2-2 gives the whole variable domain DTGVSQNPRHKITKRGQNVTFRCDPISEHNRLYWYRQTLGQGPEFLTYFQNEAQLEKSRLLSDRFSAERPKGSFSTLEIQRTEQGDSAMYLCASSHPGQEGPNTGELFFGEGSRLTVL.

In this sample, this clonotype turned up a few times. The chain couples TRBV30 to TRBJ1-3; 11 positions match TRBD1. The CDR3 consists of 15 residues. Germline CDR1 GTSNPN, CDR2 SVGIG (reference sequence). Trimming removed 7 bases from V and 9 bases from J; junction bases left unmatched: 14. The CDR3 coding sequence is TGTGCCTTAACGCCGGGACAGGGGGTGCTCAGCACCATATATTTT. It specifies CALTPGQGVLSTIYF.